Below, one T cell receptor beta chain is given with its context. This clonotype was picked up a small number of times. Its antigen remains undetermined. One base away there is no much larger clone; base qualities are not given. The library came from PCR. The reads were generated on an Illumina HiSeq 2500. TCR libraries were prepared with molecular barcoding, using unique molecular identifiers to normalize TCRbeta repertoire quantification. Clones were called with MiXCR by TCRdb after fastp trimmed the public reads at Q25, and only in-frame beta chains were retained. For every CDR3 protein sequence, its rows merge into one entry that carries the most common genes and DNA. Recorded for this sample are approximately 400,000 distinct CDR3 sequences; approximately 11% of them occurred a single time. The ten biggest clones cover 4.5% to 6.5% of the sample. This specimen comes from a study of T-cell reconstitution after alpha-beta-depleted transplantation in children (dated by TCRdb to 2015 to 2016). About the full investigation: T-cell immune reconstitution after TCRalphabeta/CD19-depleted allogeneic hematopoietic cell transplantation in children was quantitatively tracked in the study by means of TCR repertoire profiling.

Relative to germline, V is 8 bases shorter and J is 0 bases shorter, with 10 bases between their ends. Including the terminal cysteine and phenylalanine, the CDR3 comprises 13 residues. Of the read, only the CDR3 DNA is kept; its 39 bases are in frame from base 1. Source: PBMCs from the stem cell graft donor, taken from the stem cell graft. The TCR sequence derives from a human donor who donated a stem cell graft to a child with acute myeloid leukemia. The chain was built from TRBV12-3 or TRBV12-4 and TRBJ1-1; a weak D assignment points to TRBD1 (5 bases agree). The CDR3: CASAGLMNTEAFF. DNA sequence: TGTGCCAGCGCGGGACTGATGAACACTGAAGCTTTCTTT.